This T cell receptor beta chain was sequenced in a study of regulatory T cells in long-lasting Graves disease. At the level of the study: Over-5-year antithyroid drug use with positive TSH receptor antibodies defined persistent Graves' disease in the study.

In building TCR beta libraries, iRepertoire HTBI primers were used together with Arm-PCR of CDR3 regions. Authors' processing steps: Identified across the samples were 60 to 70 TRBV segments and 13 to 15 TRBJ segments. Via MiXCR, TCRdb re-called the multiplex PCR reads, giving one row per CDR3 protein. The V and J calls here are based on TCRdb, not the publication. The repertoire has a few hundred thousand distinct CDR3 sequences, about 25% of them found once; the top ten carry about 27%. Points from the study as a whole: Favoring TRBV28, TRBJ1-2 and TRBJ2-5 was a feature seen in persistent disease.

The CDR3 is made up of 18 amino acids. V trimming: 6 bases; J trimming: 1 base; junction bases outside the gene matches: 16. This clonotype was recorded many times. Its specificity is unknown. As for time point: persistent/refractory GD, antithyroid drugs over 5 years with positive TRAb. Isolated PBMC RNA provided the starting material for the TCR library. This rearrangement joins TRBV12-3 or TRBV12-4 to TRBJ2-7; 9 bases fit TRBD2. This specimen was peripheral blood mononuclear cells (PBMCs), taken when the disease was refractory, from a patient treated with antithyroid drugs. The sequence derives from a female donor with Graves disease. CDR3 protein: CASSPRRTGLAHSYEQYF. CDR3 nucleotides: TGTGCCAGCAGCCCGAGAAGGACAGGACTAGCGCATTCCTACGAGCAGTACTTC.